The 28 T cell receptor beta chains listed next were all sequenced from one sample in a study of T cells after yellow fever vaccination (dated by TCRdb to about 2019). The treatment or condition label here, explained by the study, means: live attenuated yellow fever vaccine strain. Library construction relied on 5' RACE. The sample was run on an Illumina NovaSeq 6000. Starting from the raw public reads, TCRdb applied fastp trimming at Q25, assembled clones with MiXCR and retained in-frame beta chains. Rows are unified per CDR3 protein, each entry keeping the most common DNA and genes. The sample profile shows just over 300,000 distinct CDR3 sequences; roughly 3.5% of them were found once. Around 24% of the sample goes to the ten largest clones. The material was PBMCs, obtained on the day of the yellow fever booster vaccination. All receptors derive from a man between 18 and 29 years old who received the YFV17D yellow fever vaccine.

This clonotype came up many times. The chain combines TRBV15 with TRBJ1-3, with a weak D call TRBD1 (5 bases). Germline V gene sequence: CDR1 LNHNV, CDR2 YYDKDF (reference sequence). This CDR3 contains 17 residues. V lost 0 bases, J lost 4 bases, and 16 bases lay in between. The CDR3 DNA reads TGTGCCACCAGCAGAGATCCCCAGGACAACCTCGGAAACACCATATATTTT. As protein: CATSRDPQDNLGNTIYF.

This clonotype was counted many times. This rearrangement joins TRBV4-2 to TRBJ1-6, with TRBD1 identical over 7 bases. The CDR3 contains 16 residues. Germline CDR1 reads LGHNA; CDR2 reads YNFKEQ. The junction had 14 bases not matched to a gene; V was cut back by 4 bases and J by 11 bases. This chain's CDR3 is CASSRQIDRDLTPLHF. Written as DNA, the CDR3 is TGTGCCAGCAGCCGACAAATAGACAGGGACCTAACACCCCTCCACTTT.

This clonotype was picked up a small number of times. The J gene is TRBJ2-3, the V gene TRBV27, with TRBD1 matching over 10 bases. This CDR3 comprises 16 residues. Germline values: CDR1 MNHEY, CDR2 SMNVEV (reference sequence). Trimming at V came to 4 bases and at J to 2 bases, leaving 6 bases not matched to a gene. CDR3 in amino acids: CASSSRDRGLTDTQYF. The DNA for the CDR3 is TGTGCCAGCAGTTCGCGCGACAGGGGGCTCACAGATACGCAGTATTTT.

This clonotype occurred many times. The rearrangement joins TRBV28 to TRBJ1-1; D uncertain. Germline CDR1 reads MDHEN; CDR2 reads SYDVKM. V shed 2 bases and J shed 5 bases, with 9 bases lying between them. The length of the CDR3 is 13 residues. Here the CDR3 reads CASSLELGTEAFF. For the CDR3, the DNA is TGTGCCAGCAGTTTAGAGCTTGGTACTGAAGCTTTCTTT.

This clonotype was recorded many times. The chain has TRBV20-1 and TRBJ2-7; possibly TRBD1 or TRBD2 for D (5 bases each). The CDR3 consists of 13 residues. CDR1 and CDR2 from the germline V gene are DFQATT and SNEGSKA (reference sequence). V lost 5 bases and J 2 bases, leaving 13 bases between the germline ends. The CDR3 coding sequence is TGCAGTGCTCCAAAGAGGGACCCCTACGAGCAGTACGTC. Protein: CSAPKRDPYEQYV.

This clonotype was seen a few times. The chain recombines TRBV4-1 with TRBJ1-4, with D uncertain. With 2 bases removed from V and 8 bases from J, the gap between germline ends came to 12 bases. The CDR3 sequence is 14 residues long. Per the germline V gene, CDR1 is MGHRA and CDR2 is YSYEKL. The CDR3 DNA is TGCGCCAGCAGCCAACTAGGACGGCGAGAAAAACTGTTTTTT. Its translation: CASSQLGRREKLFF.

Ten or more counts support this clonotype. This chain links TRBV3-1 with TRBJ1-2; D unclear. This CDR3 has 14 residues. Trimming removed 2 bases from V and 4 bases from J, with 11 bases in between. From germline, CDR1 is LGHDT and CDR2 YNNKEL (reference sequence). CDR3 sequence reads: CASSQYELLYGYTF. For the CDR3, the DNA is TGTGCCAGCAGCCAATATGAGCTCCTCTATGGCTACACCTTC.

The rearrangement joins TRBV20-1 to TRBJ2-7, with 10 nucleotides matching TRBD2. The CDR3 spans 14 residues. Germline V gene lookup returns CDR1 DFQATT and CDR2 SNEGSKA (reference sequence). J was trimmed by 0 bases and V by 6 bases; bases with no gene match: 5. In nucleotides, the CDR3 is TGCAGTGCAGGTCTAGCGGGGGACTCCTACGAGCAGTACTTC. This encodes CSAGLAGDSYEQYF.

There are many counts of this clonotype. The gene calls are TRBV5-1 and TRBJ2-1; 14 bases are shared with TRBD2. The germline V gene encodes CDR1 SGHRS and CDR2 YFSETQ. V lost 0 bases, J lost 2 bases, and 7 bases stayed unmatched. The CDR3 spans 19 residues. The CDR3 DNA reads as TGCGCCAGCAGCTTGGTGACTAGCGGGGGGGGCCCGACCTACAATGAGCAGTTCTTC. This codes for CASSLVTSGGGPTYNEQFF.

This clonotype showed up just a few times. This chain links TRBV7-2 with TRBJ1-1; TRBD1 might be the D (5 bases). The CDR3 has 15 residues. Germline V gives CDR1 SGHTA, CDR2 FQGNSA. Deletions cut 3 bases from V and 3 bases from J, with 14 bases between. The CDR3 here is CASSFLGLVDTEAFF. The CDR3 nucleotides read TGTGCCAGCAGCTTTTTGGGGCTAGTGGACACTGAAGCTTTCTTT.

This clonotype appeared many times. DNA of the CDR3: TGTGCCAGCAGCCGGACGTCCGCCTACGAGCAGTACGTC. Translated: CASSRTSAYEQYV. The V gene is TRBV5-5, the J gene TRBJ2-7, with no clear D. There are 13 residues in the CDR3. V lost 4 bases and J 2 bases, leaving 10 bases between the germline ends. Germline CDR1 reads SGHKS; CDR2 reads YYEKEE (reference sequence).

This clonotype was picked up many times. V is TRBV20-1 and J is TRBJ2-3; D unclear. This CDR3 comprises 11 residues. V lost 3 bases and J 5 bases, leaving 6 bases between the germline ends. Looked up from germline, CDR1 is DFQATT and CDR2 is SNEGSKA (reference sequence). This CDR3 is CSASGGDTQYF. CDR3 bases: TGCAGTGCTAGCGGTGGAGATACGCAGTATTTT.

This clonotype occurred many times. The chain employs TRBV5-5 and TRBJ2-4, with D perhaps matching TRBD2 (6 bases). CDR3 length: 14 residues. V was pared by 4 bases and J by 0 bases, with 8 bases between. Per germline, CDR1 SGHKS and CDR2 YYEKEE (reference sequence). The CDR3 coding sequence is TGTGCCAGCAGCATGGGACTAGCCAAAAACATTCAGTACTTC. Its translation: CASSMGLAKNIQYF. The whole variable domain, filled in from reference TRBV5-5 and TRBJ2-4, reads DAGVTQSPTHLIKTRGQQVTLRCSPISGHKSVSWYQQVLGQGPQFIFQYYEKEERGRGNFPDRFSARQFPNYSSELNVNALLLGDSALYLCASSMGLAKNIQYFGAGTRLSVL.

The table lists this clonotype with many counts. CDR3 nucleotides: TGTGCCACCAGCAGAGATACGGGGTGGCCTAGCACAGATACGCAGTATTTT. Residues: CATSRDTGWPSTDTQYF. This chain connects TRBV15 to TRBJ2-3, with a possible D match to TRBD2 (5 bases). The CDR3 has 17 residues. V lost 0 bases and J 0 bases, leaving 13 bases between the germline ends. Germline V CDR1 and CDR2: LNHNV, YYDKDF (reference sequence).

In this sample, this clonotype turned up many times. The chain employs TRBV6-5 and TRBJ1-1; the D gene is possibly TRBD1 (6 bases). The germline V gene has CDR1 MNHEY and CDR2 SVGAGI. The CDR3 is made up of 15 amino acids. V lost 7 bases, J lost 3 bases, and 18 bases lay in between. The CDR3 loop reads CASTPRPTGHTEAFF. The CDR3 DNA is TGTGCCAGCACCCCAAGACCCACAGGGCACACTGAAGCTTTCTTT.

Here the CDR3 DNA reads TGCAGTGCTAGATCAATCCGCAGGGGCCCGAGCTCCTACGAGCAGTACTTC. Translation: CSARSIRRGPSSYEQYF. The gene calls are TRBV20-1 and TRBJ2-7; a possible D gene is TRBD1 (6 bases). V shed 2 bases and J shed 0 bases, with 20 bases lying between them. From germline, CDR1 is DFQATT and CDR2 SNEGSKA (reference sequence). This CDR3 spans 17 amino acids.

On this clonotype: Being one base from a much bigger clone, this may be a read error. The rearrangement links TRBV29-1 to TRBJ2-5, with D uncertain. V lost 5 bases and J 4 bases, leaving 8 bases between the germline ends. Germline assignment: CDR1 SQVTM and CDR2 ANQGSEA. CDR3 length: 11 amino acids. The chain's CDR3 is CSVRYLETQYF. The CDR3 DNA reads TGCAGCGTTCGTTATTTAGAGACCCAGTACTTC.

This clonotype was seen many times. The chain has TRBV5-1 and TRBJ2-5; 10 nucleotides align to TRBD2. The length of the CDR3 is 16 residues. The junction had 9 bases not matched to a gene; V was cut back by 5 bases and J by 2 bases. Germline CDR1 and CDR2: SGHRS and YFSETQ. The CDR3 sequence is CASRPGLADNQETQYF. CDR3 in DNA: TGCGCCAGCAGACCCGGACTAGCGGACAATCAAGAGACCCAGTACTTC.

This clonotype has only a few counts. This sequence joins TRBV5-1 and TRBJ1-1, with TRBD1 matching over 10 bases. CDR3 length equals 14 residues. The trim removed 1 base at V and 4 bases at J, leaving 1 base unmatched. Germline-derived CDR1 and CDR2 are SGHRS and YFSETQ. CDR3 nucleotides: TGCGCCAGCAGCTTGAGGGACAGGGGCACTGAAGCTTTCTTT. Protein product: CASSLRDRGTEAFF.

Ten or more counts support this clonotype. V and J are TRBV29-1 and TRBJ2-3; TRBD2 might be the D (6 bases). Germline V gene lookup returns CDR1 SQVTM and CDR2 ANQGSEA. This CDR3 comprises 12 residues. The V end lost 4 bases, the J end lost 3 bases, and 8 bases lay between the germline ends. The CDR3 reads CSVAEGTDTQYF. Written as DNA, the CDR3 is TGCAGCGTTGCGGAGGGTACAGATACGCAGTATTTT.

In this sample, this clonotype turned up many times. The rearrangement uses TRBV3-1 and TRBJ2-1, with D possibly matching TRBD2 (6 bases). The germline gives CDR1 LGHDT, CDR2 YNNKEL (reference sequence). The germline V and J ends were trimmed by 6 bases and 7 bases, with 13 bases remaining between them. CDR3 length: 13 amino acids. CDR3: CASRGLGPNEQFF. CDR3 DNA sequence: TGTGCCAGCAGGGGACTGGGCCCGAATGAGCAGTTCTTC.

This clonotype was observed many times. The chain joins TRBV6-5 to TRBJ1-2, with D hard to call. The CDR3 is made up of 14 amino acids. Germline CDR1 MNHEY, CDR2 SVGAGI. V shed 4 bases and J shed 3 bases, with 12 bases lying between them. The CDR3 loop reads CASSLSKAHYGYTF. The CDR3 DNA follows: TGTGCCAGCAGTTTGTCCAAGGCCCACTATGGCTACACCTTC.

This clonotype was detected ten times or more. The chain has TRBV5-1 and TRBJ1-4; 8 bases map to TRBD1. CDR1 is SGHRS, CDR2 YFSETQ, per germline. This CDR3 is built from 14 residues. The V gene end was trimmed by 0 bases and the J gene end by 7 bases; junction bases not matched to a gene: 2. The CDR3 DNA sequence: TGCGCCAGCAGCTTGGGACAGGGGAGTGAAAAACTGTTTTTT. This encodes CASSLGQGSEKLFF.

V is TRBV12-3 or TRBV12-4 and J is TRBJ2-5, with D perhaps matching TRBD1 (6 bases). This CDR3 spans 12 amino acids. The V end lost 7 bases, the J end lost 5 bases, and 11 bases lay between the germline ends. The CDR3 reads CASTLGAETQYF. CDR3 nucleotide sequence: TGTGCCAGCACCCTGGGGGCTGAGACCCAGTACTTC.

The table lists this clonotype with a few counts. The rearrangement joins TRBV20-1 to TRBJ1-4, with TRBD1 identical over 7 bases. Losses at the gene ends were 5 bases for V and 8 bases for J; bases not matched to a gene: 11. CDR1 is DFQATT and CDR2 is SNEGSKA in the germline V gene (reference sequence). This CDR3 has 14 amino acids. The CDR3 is CSASQRQGEEKLFF. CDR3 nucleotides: TGCAGTGCTTCCCAAAGACAGGGTGAAGAAAAACTGTTTTTT.

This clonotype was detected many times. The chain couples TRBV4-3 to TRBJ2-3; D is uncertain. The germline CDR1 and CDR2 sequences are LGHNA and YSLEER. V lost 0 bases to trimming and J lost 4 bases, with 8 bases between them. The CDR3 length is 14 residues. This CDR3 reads CASSQDRIADTQYF. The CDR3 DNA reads TGCGCCAGCAGCCAAGATCGTATCGCAGATACGCAGTATTTT.

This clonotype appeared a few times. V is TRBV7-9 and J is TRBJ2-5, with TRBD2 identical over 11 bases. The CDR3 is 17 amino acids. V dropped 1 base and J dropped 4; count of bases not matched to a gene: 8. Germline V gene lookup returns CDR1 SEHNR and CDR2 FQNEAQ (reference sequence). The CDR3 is CASSLGDWTSGRETQYF. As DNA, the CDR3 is TGTGCCAGCAGCTTAGGAGATTGGACTAGCGGGCGAGAGACCCAGTACTTC.

The CDR3 reads CASSLLAEGETQYF. Written as DNA, the CDR3 is TGCGCCAGCAGCTTGCTGGCCGAAGGAGAGACCCAGTACTTC. The chain joins TRBV5-1 to TRBJ2-5, with D unclear. From germline, CDR1 is SGHRS and CDR2 YFSETQ. The CDR3 covers 14 residues. The V and J ends lost 1 base and 4 bases respectively, with 11 bases between them.